The entry below gives a single T cell receptor (beta chain) sequence along with its context. These data belong to a study of T cells in Graves' hyperthyroidism and ophthalmopathy. V lost 4 bases and J 4 bases, leaving 17 bases between the germline ends. CDR3 length: 16 residues. It was RNA transcripts that yielded the amplified TCR beta CDR3 regions. Initially, a first-round RT-PCR of the TCR CDR3 employed the HTBI primer set. MiXCR, applied by TCRdb to the multiplex PCR reads, yields one record per CDR3 protein. The sample records 660,000 or so distinct CDR3 sequences, under 25% being singletons. The sequenced material came from blood. The sequence derives from a young man with Graves' ophthalmopathy. The chain combines TRBV12-3 or TRBV12-4 with TRBJ2-1, with D possibly matching TRBD2 (5 bases). The CDR3 DNA reads TGTGCCAGCAGTTGGGGAGCGGAACCCCTTTACAATGAGCAGTTCTTC. Translated, it gives CASSWGAEPLYNEQFF.